These 5 T cell receptor beta chains originate from one sample sequenced in a study of T cell responses to AZD1222 COVID-19 vaccine. Measured with immunoSEQ multiplex PCR; TCRdb has only the in-frame clones, and not every one. The sample shows about 130,000 clones, around 90% of them seen only once. The sequenced sample was peripheral blood, obtained on day 0 of AZD1222 vaccination. The receptors originated from an adult in good health.

V gene TRBV5-1 combines with J gene TRBJ2-1; a weak D match, TRBD1 (6 bases). The V gene lost 5 bases and the J gene lost 9 bases, with 15 bases spanning the gap. Germline lookup yields CDR1 SGHRS and CDR2 YFSETQ. This CDR3 is built from 13 residues. The CDR3 region has the DNA TGCGCCAGCAGTTTACAGGGAAGTAGTGAGCAGTTCTTC. Amino acid sequence: CASSLQGSSEQFF.

The J gene is TRBJ1-6, the V gene TRBV11-2; D not certain. The germline gives CDR1 SGHAT, CDR2 FQNNGV. Trimming pared 3 bases from V and 8 bases from J, leaving 17 bases between. This CDR3 is 16 amino acids long. CDR3 region: CASSLLPNRLDSPLHF. The CDR3, as DNA: TGTGCCAGCAGCTTGCTCCCCAATCGCCTGGATTCACCCCTCCACTTT.

The chain is built from TRBV4-2 and TRBJ1-6; perhaps TRBD1 as D (5 bases). Per the germline V gene, CDR1 is LGHNA and CDR2 is YNFKEQ. This CDR3 region has 17 residues. The V gene lost 2 bases and the J gene lost 8 bases, with 19 bases spanning the gap. This chain's CDR3 is CASSQHPQGGADSPLHF. In DNA form, the CDR3 reads TGTGCCAGCAGCCAACACCCCCAAGGAGGGGCGGATTCACCCCTCCACTTT.

This clone was observed a handful of times. The chain links TRBV7-2 to TRBJ1-6; 8 positions agree with TRBD1. This CDR3 comprises 14 residues. Germline V gene lookup returns CDR1 SGHTA and CDR2 FQGNSA. The V segment lost 4 bases and the J segment 13 bases; nucleotides outside the gene matches: 9. The CDR3 DNA follows: TGTGCCAGCAGCTCCCGGGACAGGTTTTTCCCCCTCCACTTT. It encodes CASSSRDRFFPLHF.

This sequence joins TRBV4-3 and TRBJ2-7; 9 nucleotides match TRBD2. Losses at the gene ends were 3 bases for V and 3 bases for J; bases not matched to a gene: 6. The CDR3 totals 15 residues. CDR1 and CDR2 from the germline V gene are LGHNA and YSLEER. The CDR3 DNA sequence: TGCGCCAGCAGCCACGGGACTAGCAGCCTCTACGAGCAGTACTTC. This translates into CASSHGTSSLYEQYF.